Listed below are T cell receptor beta chains from one sample, sequenced in a study of T-cell memory formation after mild COVID-19. MiXCR was run by TCRdb on the 5' RACE reads, yielding one entry per CDR3 protein. The table shows about 88,000 distinct CDR3 sequences, with more than 20% occurring only once. The sample was PBMCs or a T cell subset sorted from them (not recorded which). These receptors came from a man aged 18 to 30 who had mild COVID-19 (a few samples of this study predate the infection). Cell type and time point are not known. CDR3s include the opening cysteine and the closing phenylalanine or tryptophan. The D gene is left open where the match is weak. The listing skips clone size in some rows; elsewhere it reads once, few, many or a size class.

V: TRBV20-1; J: TRBJ2-6; size: .; D: .; CDR3: CSARRRGASGANVLTF; DNA: TGCAGTGCTCGCCGGAGGGGCGCTTCTGGGGCCAACGTCCTGACTTTC
V: TRBV7-9; J: TRBJ2-1; size: few; D: TRBD2; CDR3: CASSFPLAGGNEQFF; DNA: TGTGCCAGCAGCTTTCCACTAGCGGGGGGGAATGAGCAGTTCTTC
V: TRBV5-1; J: TRBJ1-1; size: .; D: TRBD1; CDR3: CASSLRGRTEAFF; DNA: TGCGCCAGCAGCTTAAGGGGGCGTACTGAAGCTTTCTTT
V: TRBV12-3/TRBV12-4; J: TRBJ2-2; size: .; D: TRBD2; CDR3: CASSLGIAGTGELFF; DNA: TGTGCCAGCAGTTTAGGGATAGCGGGGACCGGGGAGCTGTTTTTT
V: TRBV4-1; J: TRBJ2-2; size: many; D: .; CDR3: CASSQYGGPTGELFF; DNA: TGCGCCAGCAGCCAATACGGGGGCCCCACCGGGGAGCTGTTTTTT
V: TRBV29-1; J: TRBJ2-7; size: .; D: TRBD1; CDR3: CSARTGSSYEQYF; DNA: TGCAGCGCCCGGACAGGGTCGTCCTACGAGCAGTACTTC
V: TRBV9; J: TRBJ2-1; size: few; D: .; CDR3: CASSVGGASEEQFF; DNA: TGTGCCAGCAGCGTAGGAGGGGCGTCGGAGGAGCAGTTCTTC
V: TRBV7-9; J: TRBJ1-2; size: once; D: .; CDR3: CASSVAQGTTF; DNA: .
V: TRBV4-1; J: TRBJ1-5; size: .; D: .; CDR3: CASSQARISNQPQHF; DNA: TGCGCCAGCAGCCAAGCCAGGATTAGCAATCAGCCCCAGCATTTT
V: TRBV7-8; J: TRBJ1-2; size: .; D: .; CDR3: CASSFSTGNYGYTF; DNA: TGTGCCAGCAGCTTCAGTACAGGGAACTATGGCTACACCTTC
V: TRBV4-2; J: TRBJ2-7; size: .; D: TRBD1; CDR3: CASSQEGTGGIYEQYF; DNA: TGTGCCAGCAGCCAAGAGGGGACAGGGGGAATCTACGAGCAGTACTTC
V: TRBV11-2; J: TRBJ1-1; size: few; D: .; CDR3: CASSLYHSPNTEAFF; DNA: TGTGCCAGCAGCCTCTACCATTCCCCGAACACTGAAGCTTTCTTT
V: TRBV4-1; J: TRBJ2-3; size: few; D: .; CDR3: CASSQYMADTQYF; DNA: TGCGCCAGCAGCCAATACATGGCAGATACGCAGTATTTT
V: TRBV7-9; J: TRBJ2-1; size: few; D: .; CDR3: CASSLAISSNEQFF; DNA: TGTGCCAGCAGCTTAGCGATCTCGTCAAATGAGCAGTTCTTC
V: TRBV7-9; J: TRBJ1-2; size: few; D: .; CDR3: CASSSQGSFANYGYTF; DNA: TGTGCCAGCAGCTCTCAGGGGTCCTTCGCTAACTATGGCTACACCTTC
V: TRBV12-3/TRBV12-4; J: TRBJ2-5; size: few; D: TRBD1; CDR3: CASSPGTGTGETQYF; DNA: TGTGCCAGCAGTCCAGGGACAGGGACGGGGGAGACCCAGTACTTC
V: TRBV27; J: TRBJ2-1; size: many; D: TRBD2; CDR3: CASSSSGDNEQFF; DNA: TGTGCCAGCTCCTCTAGCGGGGACAATGAGCAGTTCTTC
V: TRBV7-9; J: TRBJ1-2; size: .; D: .; CDR3: CASSLITGTMNYGYTF; DNA: TGTGCCAGCAGCTTAATCACCGGGACAATGAACTATGGCTACACCTTC
V: TRBV5-1; J: TRBJ2-3; size: .; D: TRBD1; CDR3: CASTRPGGGTDTQYF; DNA: TGCGCCAGTACTCGTCCAGGGGGCGGCACAGATACGCAGTATTTT
V: TRBV6-2/TRBV6-3; J: TRBJ1-5; size: .; D: .; CDR3: CASSLALGPQHF; DNA: TGTGCCAGCAGTTTAGCCTTGGGGCCCCAGCATTTT
V: TRBV7-9; J: TRBJ2-1; size: few; D: .; CDR3: CASSLVGGTAYNEQFF; DNA: TGTGCCAGCAGCTTAGTAGGCGGGACAGCCTACAATGAGCAGTTCTTC
V: TRBV7-9; J: TRBJ1-3; size: .; D: .; CDR3: CASSGNTIYF; DNA: TGTGCCAGCAGCGGAAACACCATATATTTT
V: TRBV4-3; J: TRBJ1-3; size: .; D: .; CDR3: CASSQDLGHSGNTIYF; DNA: TGCGCCAGCAGCCAAGATTTAGGGCACTCTGGAAACACCATATATTTT
V: TRBV12-3/TRBV12-4; J: TRBJ2-5; size: .; D: .; CDR3: CASRARREETQYF; DNA: TGTGCCAGCAGGGCCCGGAGGGAGGAGACCCAGTACTTC
V: TRBV27; J: TRBJ1-2; size: few; D: TRBD1; CDR3: CASSSYRGRYGYTF; DNA: TGTGCCAGCAGTTCATACAGGGGCCGGTATGGCTACACCTTC
V: TRBV6-2/TRBV6-3; J: TRBJ1-1; size: few; D: TRBD1; CDR3: CASSGGTAAWNTEAFF; DNA: TGTGCCAGCAGTGGTGGGACAGCGGCATGGAACACTGAAGCTTTCTTT
V: TRBV7-3; J: TRBJ1-5; size: few; D: .; CDR3: CASSLARAGRESNQPQHF; DNA: TGTGCCAGCAGCTTAGCGCGCGCGGGGAGGGAAAGCAATCAGCCCCAGCATTTT
V: TRBV27; J: TRBJ2-7; size: .; D: .; CDR3: CASSLRLSREQYF; DNA: TGTGCCAGCAGTTTGAGGTTATCGCGGGAGCAGTACTTC
V: TRBV6-2/TRBV6-3; J: TRBJ2-3; size: .; D: .; CDR3: CAISLGMDTDTQYF; DNA: TGTGCCATTTCGTTAGGGATGGACACAGATACGCAGTATTTT
V: TRBV12-3/TRBV12-4; J: TRBJ2-1; size: few; D: .; CDR3: CASSFLNEQFF; DNA: TGTGCCAGCAGTTTTTTAAATGAGCAGTTCTTC
V: TRBV20-1; J: TRBJ2-7; size: .; D: TRBD1; CDR3: CSARRQGDEQYF; DNA: TGCAGTGCTAGGAGACAGGGGGACGAGCAGTACTTC
V: TRBV4-3; J: TRBJ1-4; size: .; D: .; CDR3: CASSQDLGEREKLFF; DNA: TGCGCCAGCAGCCAAGATCTCGGGGAGAGGGAAAAACTGTTTTTT
V: TRBV11-3; J: TRBJ2-3; size: .; D: .; CDR3: CASSLGVRNTDTQYF; DNA: TGTGCCAGCAGCTTAGGAGTCAGGAACACAGATACGCAGTATTTT